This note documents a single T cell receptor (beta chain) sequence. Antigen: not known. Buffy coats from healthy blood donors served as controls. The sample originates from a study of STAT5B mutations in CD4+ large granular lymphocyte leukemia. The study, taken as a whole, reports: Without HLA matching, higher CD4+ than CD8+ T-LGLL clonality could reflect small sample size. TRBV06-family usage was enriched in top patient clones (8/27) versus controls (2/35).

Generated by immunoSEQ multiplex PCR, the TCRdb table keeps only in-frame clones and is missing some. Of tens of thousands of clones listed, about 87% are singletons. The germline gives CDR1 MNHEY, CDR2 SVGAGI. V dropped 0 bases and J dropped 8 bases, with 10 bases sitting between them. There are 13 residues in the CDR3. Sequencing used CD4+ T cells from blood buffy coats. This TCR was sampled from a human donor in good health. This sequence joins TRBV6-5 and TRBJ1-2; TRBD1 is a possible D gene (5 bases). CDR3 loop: CASSYSGARGYTF. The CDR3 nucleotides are TGTGCCAGCAGTTACTCAGGGGCGAGGGGCTACACCTTC.